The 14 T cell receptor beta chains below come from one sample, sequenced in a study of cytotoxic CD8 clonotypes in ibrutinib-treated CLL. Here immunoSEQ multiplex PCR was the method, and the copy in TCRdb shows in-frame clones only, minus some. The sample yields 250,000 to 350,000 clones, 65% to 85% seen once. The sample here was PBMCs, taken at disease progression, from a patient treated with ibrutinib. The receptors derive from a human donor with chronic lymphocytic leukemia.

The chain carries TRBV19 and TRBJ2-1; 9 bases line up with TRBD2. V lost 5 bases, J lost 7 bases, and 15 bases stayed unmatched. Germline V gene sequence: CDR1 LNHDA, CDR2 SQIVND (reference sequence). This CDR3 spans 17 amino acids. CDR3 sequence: CASSPHNSGGLRNEQFF. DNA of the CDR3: TGTGCCAGTAGTCCCCATAATAGCGGGGGATTGAGGAATGAGCAGTTCTTC.

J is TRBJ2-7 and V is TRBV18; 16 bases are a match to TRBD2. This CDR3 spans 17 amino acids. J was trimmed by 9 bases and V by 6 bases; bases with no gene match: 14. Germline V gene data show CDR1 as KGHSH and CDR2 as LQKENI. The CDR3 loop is CASSPQLGTSGRAWQYF. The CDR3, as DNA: TGTGCCAGCTCTCCTCAACTCGGGACTAGCGGGAGGGCCTGGCAGTACTTC.

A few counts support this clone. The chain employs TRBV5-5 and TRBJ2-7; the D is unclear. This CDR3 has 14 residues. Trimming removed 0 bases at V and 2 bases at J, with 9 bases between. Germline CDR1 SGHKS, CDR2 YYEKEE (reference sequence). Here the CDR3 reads CASSLVQSAYEQYF. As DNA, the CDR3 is TGTGCCAGCAGCTTGGTTCAATCGGCCTACGAGCAGTACTTC. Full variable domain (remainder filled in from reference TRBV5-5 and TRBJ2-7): DAGVTQSPTHLIKTRGQQVTLRCSPISGHKSVSWYQQVLGQGPQFIFQYYEKEERGRGNFPDRFSARQFPNYSSELNVNALLLGDSALYLCASSLVQSAYEQYFGPGTRLTVT.

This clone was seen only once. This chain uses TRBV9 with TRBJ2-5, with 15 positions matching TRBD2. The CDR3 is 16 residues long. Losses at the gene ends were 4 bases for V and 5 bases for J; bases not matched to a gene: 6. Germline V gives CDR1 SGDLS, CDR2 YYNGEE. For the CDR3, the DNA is TGTGCCAGCAGCCTAGCTGGGACTAGCGGGGGGGAGACCCAGTACTTC. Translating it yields CASSLAGTSGGETQYF.

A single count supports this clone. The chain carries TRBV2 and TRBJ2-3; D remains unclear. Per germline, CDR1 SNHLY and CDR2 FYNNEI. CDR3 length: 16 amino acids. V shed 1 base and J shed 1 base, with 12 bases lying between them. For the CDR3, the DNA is TGTGCCAGCAGTGAAGGGTACTATCCACGCACAGATACGCAGTATTTT. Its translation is CASSEGYYPRTDTQYF.

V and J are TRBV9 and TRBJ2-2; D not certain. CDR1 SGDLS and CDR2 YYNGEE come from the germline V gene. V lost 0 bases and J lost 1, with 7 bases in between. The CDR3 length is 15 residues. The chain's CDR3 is CASSVASKNTGELFF. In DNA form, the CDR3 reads TGTGCCAGCAGCGTAGCTTCGAAGAACACCGGGGAGCTGTTTTTT.

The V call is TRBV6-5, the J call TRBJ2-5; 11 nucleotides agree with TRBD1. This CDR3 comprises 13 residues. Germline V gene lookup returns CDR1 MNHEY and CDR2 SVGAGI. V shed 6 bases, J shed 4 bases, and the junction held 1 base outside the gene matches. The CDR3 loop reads CASRGTGGETQYF. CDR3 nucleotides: TGTGCCAGCAGGGGGACAGGGGGAGAGACCCAGTACTTC.

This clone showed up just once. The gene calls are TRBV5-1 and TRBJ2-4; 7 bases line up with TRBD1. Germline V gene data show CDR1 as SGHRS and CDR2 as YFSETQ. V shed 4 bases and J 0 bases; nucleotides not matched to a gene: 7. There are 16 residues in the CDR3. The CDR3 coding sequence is TGCGCCAGCAGCACGGGGACAGCGCTAGCCAAAAACATTCAGTACTTC. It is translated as CASSTGTALAKNIQYF.

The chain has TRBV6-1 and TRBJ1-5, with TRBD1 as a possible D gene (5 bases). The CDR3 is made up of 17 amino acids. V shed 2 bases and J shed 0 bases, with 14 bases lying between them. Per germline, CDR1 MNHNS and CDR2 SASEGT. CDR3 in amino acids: CASSESKGSYSNQPQHF. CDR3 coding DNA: TGTGCCAGCAGTGAATCTAAGGGGTCTTATAGCAATCAGCCCCAGCATTTT.

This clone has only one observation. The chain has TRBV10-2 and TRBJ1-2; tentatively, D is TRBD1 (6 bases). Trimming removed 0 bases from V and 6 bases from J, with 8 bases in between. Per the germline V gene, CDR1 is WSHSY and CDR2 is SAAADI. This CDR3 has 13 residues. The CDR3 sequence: CASSESGHDGYTF. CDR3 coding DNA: TGCGCCAGCAGTGAGTCGGGACACGATGGCTACACCTTC.

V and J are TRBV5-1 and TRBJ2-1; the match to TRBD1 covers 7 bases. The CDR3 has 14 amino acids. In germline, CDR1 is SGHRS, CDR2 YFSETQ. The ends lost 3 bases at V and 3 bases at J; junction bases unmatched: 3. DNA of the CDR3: TGCGCCAGCAGCTGGGCAGGGGGCTACAATGAGCAGTTCTTC. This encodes CASSWAGGYNEQFF.

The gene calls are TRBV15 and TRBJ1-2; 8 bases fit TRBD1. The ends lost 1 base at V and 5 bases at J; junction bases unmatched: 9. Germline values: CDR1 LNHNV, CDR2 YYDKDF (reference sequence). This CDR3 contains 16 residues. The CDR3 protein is CATSRGPGQEGYGYTF. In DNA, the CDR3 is TGTGCCACCAGCAGAGGCCCGGGACAGGAGGGGTATGGCTACACCTTC.

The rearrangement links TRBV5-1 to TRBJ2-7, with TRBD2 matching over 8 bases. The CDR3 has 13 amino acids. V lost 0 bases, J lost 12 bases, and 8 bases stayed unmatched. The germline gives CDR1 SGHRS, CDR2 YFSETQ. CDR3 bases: TGCGCCAGCAGCTTGGGTCGGGAGGGTAGTCTGTACTTC. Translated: CASSLGREGSLYF.

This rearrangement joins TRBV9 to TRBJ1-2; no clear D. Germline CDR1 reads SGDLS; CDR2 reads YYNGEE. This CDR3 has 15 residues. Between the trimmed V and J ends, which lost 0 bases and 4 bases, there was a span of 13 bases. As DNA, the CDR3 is TGTGCCAGCAGCGTAGAGCTGGGGTCAAGCTATGGCTACACCTTC. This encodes CASSVELGSSYGYTF.